Sequencing of this TCR beta chain was carried out in a study of early T cells in non-severe SARS-CoV-2 infection. In the study overall: Sequencing was performed on bulk RNA from unsorted whole blood, leaving chains unpaired. General study points: Comparison of clonotypes with VDJdb favored anti-spike CD8 responses while missing private and CD4 specificities.

CDR1 is DFQATT, CDR2 SNEGSKA, per germline (reference sequence). Unmatched junction bases numbered 7, after V lost 6 bases and J lost 6 bases. The CDR3 runs to 14 residues. The TCR library protocol was used to attach unique molecular identifiers. These identifiers were attached to individual cDNA molecules. Using its own MiXCR run on the 5' RACE reads, TCRdb lists one record per CDR3 protein. The profile shows 95,000 to 120,000 distinct CDR3 sequences, 9.5% to 13% of them singletons. Details on this clonotype: Its matching antigen is unknown.

The sequence was collected from an adult who was a healthcare worker with PCR-confirmed SARS-CoV-2 infection or an uninfected control (not recorded which). The source material was whole blood. The chain uses TRBV20-1 and TRBJ2-3; 12 bases align to TRBD2. CDR3 loop: CSARRTSGEDTQYF. The CDR3, as DNA: TGCAGTGCCCGTCGGACTAGCGGGGAGGATACGCAGTATTTT.